These T cell receptor beta chains were read from a single sample in a study of a mutant IDH1 vaccine in newly diagnosed glioma. Using immunoSEQ multiplex PCR, the repertoire was profiled, and TCRdb retains in-frame clones only, with some absent. The sample has 30,000 to 40,000 clones, 80% to 85% seen once. No antigen is known for these receptors. The sequences come from PBMCs, collected from a glioma patient whose treatment included an IDH1 peptide vaccine. The origin of the receptors is a man aged 40-49 years with glioma. The CDR3 runs from the conserved cysteine through the conserved F or W. Each record gives: D gene, J gene, clone size, V gene, CDR3 DNA, CDR3 protein. The D gene is left open where the match is weak. A clone size is listed for some rows: how often the clone was seen (once, few, many), or a class if it is expanded.

D: -
J: TRBJ2-1
size: once
V: TRBV10-3
DNA: TGTGCCATCCGAGCCGGGTGGGATGAGCAGTTCTTC
CDR3: CAIRAGWDEQFF

D: TRBD1
J: TRBJ2-2
size: few
V: TRBV2
DNA: TGTGCCAGCAGGGACAGGGGGAGGACCGGGGAGCTGTTTTTT
CDR3: CASRDRGRTGELFF

D: -
J: TRBJ1-4
size: -
V: TRBV9
DNA: TGTGCCAGCAGCTGGGACTTAGGTGAAAAACTGTTTTTT
CDR3: CASSWDLGEKLFF

D: TRBD1
J: TRBJ2-7
size: -
V: TRBV6-5
DNA: TGTGCCAGCAGTTTTACAGGGGGCGCGTCTCCCTACGAGCAGTACTTC
CDR3: CASSFTGGASPYEQYF

D: TRBD1
J: TRBJ2-4
size: -
V: TRBV15
DNA: TGTGCCACCAGTTCCGGGACAGGTGGAAAAAACATTCAGTACTTC
CDR3: CATSSGTGGKNIQYF

D: -
J: TRBJ2-1
size: once
V: TRBV10-3
DNA: TGTGCCATCAGTGAGTCCTCCGAAAGCAATGAGCAGTTCTTC
CDR3: CAISESSESNEQFF

D: -
J: TRBJ2-7
size: -
V: TRBV25-1
DNA: TGTGCCAGCAGTGAATATTTCGGGCATTCCTCCCACGAGCAGTACTTC
CDR3: CASSEYFGHSSHEQYF

D: -
J: TRBJ2-4
size: -
V: TRBV5-3
DNA: TGTGCCAGAACTCCCCGCCGACGGGAAAACATTCAGTACTTC
CDR3: CARTPRRRENIQYF

D: -
J: TRBJ1-5
size: -
V: TRBV6-5
DNA: TGTGCCAGCAGTTTGTTCGGGGGAGTGGGTCAGCCCCAGCATTTT
CDR3: CASSLFGGVGQPQHF

D: TRBD2
J: TRBJ2-2
size: -
V: TRBV5-1
DNA: TGCGCCAGCAGCCCCACTAGCGGGAGCAGCGGGGAGCTGTTTTTT
CDR3: CASSPTSGSSGELFF

D: -
J: TRBJ2-2
size: -
V: TRBV7-6
DNA: TGTGCCAGCAGCTCTAGGACTGAGGCCGGGGAGCTGTTTTTT
CDR3: CASSSRTEAGELFF

D: TRBD2
J: TRBJ2-3
size: once
V: TRBV14
DNA: TGTGCCAGCAGCCGACGGGAGGCCTTGGATACGCAGTATTTT
CDR3: CASSRREALDTQYF

D: TRBD2
J: TRBJ2-5
size: -
V: TRBV7-8
DNA: TGTGCCAGCAGCCTTCGGACTAGCGGGCTAAACCAAGAGACCCAGTACTTC
CDR3: CASSLRTSGLNQETQYF

D: TRBD1
J: TRBJ1-5
size: once
V: TRBV6-1
DNA: TGTGCCAGAGACAGGGGTAGCAATCAGCCCCAGCATTTT
CDR3: CARDRGSNQPQHF

D: -
J: TRBJ1-5
size: -
V: TRBV25-1
DNA: TGTGCCAGCAGTGAATTAGGGGAAAATCAGCCCCAGCATTTT
CDR3: CASSELGENQPQHF

D: TRBD2
J: TRBJ2-1
size: once
V: TRBV7-8
DNA: TGTGCCAGCAGCCCTCCTAGCGGGCGCTCCTACAATGAGCAGTTCTTC
CDR3: CASSPPSGRSYNEQFF

D: TRBD1
J: TRBJ2-1
size: -
V: TRBV7-2
DNA: TGTGCCAGCAGCCCACACGGGACAGGGGCTGAGCAGTTCTTC
CDR3: CASSPHGTGAEQFF

D: -
J: TRBJ2-2
size: -
V: TRBV7-8
DNA: TGTGCCAGCAGCTTTTCAGGGGAGACCGGGGAGCTGTTTTTT
CDR3: CASSFSGETGELFF

D: TRBD2
J: TRBJ2-3
size: -
V: TRBV19
DNA: TGTGCCAGTAGTATTCGAGGACTAGCGGACACAGATACGCAGTATTTT
CDR3: CASSIRGLADTDTQYF

D: TRBD1
J: TRBJ2-1
size: -
V: TRBV5-1
DNA: TGCGCCAGCAGCTCTCCGGACAGGGGTGGGAATGAGCAGTTCTTC
CDR3: CASSSPDRGGNEQFF

D: -
J: TRBJ1-1
size: -
V: TRBV4-2
DNA: TGTGCCAGCAGCCCGTACTTATCAGAATTGAACACTGAAGCTTTCTTT
CDR3: CASSPYLSELNTEAFF

D: -
J: TRBJ2-5
size: -
V: TRBV5-1
DNA: TGCGCCAGCAGCACCGGGGTCGCGGGGCAAGAGACCCAGTACTTC
CDR3: CASSTGVAGQETQYF

D: TRBD1
J: TRBJ2-7
size: -
V: TRBV19
DNA: TGTGCCAGTAGTATCCCCGGGACAGGGGGTGGTTACGAGCAGTACTTC
CDR3: CASSIPGTGGGYEQYF

D: -
J: TRBJ2-1
size: -
V: TRBV7-9
DNA: TGTGCCAGCAGCAGGAATGAGCAGTTCTTC
CDR3: CASSRNEQFF

D: -
J: TRBJ2-7
size: -
V: TRBV19
DNA: TGTGCCAGTATCGCCTTTTACGAGCAGTACTTC
CDR3: CASIAFYEQYF

D: TRBD2
J: TRBJ2-7
size: -
V: TRBV5-6
DNA: TGTGCCAGCAGCTTGGGGCCTGCGGGAGGGTACCAGTACTTC
CDR3: CASSLGPAGGYQYF

D: TRBD1
J: TRBJ2-7
size: once
V: TRBV5-4
DNA: TGTGCCAGCAGCTCCGGGACAGGGGCATACGAGCAGTACTTC
CDR3: CASSSGTGAYEQYF

D: -
J: TRBJ1-3
size: -
V: TRBV6-6
DNA: TGTGCCAGCACGGTCTCTGGAAACACCATATATTTT
CDR3: CASTVSGNTIYF

D: -
J: TRBJ2-7
size: once
V: TRBV18
DNA: TGTGCCAGCTCATCCGGGACTTCCTACGAGCAGTACTTC
CDR3: CASSSGTSYEQYF

D: -
J: TRBJ2-7
size: -
V: TRBV27
DNA: TGTGCCAGCAGTACCGGGACGCCTCACTACGAGCAGTACTTC
CDR3: CASSTGTPHYEQYF

D: -
J: TRBJ2-5
size: -
V: TRBV2
DNA: TGTGCCAGCAGGTGGGCAGGGGTTAACCAAGAGACCCAGTACTTC
CDR3: CASRWAGVNQETQYF

D: -
J: TRBJ2-7
size: -
V: TRBV7-9
DNA: TGTGCCAGCAGCCGGGGCGACGAGCAGTACTTC
CDR3: CASSRGDEQYF

D: -
J: TRBJ2-3
size: -
V: TRBV15
DNA: TGTGCCACCAGCAGAGATTCCCTAGTACGATATTTT
CDR3: CATSRDSLVRYF

D: -
J: TRBJ2-6
size: -
V: TRBV7-9
DNA: TGTGCCAGCAGCCGAATCGACAGGCTCGGCGGTGGGGCCAACGTCCTGACTTTC
CDR3: CASSRIDRLGGGANVLTF

D: -
J: TRBJ1-2
size: -
V: TRBV7-8
DNA: TGTGCCAGCAGCCGACGGGGTGGAGGGGAGAATGGCTACACCTTC
CDR3: CASSRRGGGENGYTF